This passage covers 13 T cell receptor beta chains from one sample sequenced in a study of cytomegalovirus exposure and HLA in healthy donors. Researchers ran the PCR with 60 Vbeta and 13 Jbeta primers. Assay used: immunoSEQ multiplex PCR; TCRdb lists only in-frame clones, some missing. The sample includes 150,000 to 200,000 clones, around 79% of them seen just once. Sequencing was performed on PBMCs. The receptors originated from a woman between 40 and 50 years old in good health and CMV-seronegative.

This chain uses TRBV19 with TRBJ2-3, with D perhaps matching TRBD2 (6 bases). This CDR3 region has 17 residues. Germline values: CDR1 LNHDA, CDR2 SQIVND (reference sequence). Trimming shortened V by 7 bases and J by 4 bases, and 24 bases separated the two germline ends. The DNA of the CDR3 is TGTGCCAGTAATCTCTTTGGATCGGGACTCAGCTCAGATACGCAGTATTTT. This gives the protein CASNLFGSGLSSDTQYF.

V and J are TRBV5-4 and TRBJ1-5; the D is unclear. V was clipped by 2 bases and J by 1 base, with 7 bases between them. The CDR3 is 14 amino acids. The germline CDR1 and CDR2 sequences are SGHNT and YYREEE (reference sequence). The CDR3 DNA reads TGTGCCAGCAGCTTCGGCGGGAGCAATCAGCCCCAGCATTTT. Amino acids: CASSFGGSNQPQHF.

The chain links TRBV19 to TRBJ1-5; the D gene is possibly TRBD1 (5 bases). CDR3 length equals 15 residues. V was trimmed by 7 bases and J by 0 bases, leaving 13 bases between them. Germline V gene lookup returns CDR1 LNHDA and CDR2 SQIVND (reference sequence). CDR3 coding DNA: TGTGCCAGTAAAGGGGCCGATTATAGCAATCAGCCCCAGCATTTT. Protein: CASKGADYSNQPQHF.

The rearrangement joins TRBV7-3 to TRBJ2-3, with 9 bases lining up with TRBD2. There are 15 residues in the CDR3. The junction had 3 bases not matched to a gene; V was cut back by 3 bases and J by 2 bases. CDR1 is SGHTA and CDR2 is FQGTGA in the germline V gene. The CDR3 nucleotides are TGTGCCAGCAGCTTTGCGGGGGGGCCCACAGATACGCAGTATTTT. Amino acids: CASSFAGGPTDTQYF.

The table lists this clone with a few counts. This chain uses TRBV5-6 with TRBJ2-1; D is uncertain. CDR1 and CDR2 (germline): SGHDT, YYEEEE. Trimming pared 4 bases from V and 9 bases from J, leaving 14 bases between. The CDR3 has 13 residues. The CDR3 reads CASSRRRSGEQFF. In nucleotides, the CDR3 is TGTGCCAGCAGCCGTCGGCGGAGTGGTGAGCAGTTCTTC.

The V gene is TRBV7-9, the J gene TRBJ2-2, with 14 nucleotides matching TRBD2. V lost 5 bases to trimming and J lost 5 bases; unmatched junction nucleotides: 10. Germline V CDR1 and CDR2: SEHNR, FQNEAQ (reference sequence). The CDR3 length is 18 residues. CDR3 region: CASSPRLAGGPGTGELFF. CDR3 bases: TGTGCCAGCAGCCCCCGACTAGCGGGGGGGCCGGGTACCGGGGAGCTGTTTTTT.

The V call is TRBV18, the J call TRBJ1-2, with TRBD1 matching 9 bases. The germline gives CDR1 KGHSH, CDR2 LQKENI. The CDR3 is 15 residues long. The junction had 5 bases not matched to a gene; V was cut back by 3 bases and J by 3 bases. CDR3 sequence: CASSPGTGSDYGYTF. The CDR3 nucleotides read TGTGCCAGCTCACCCGGGACAGGGTCGGACTATGGCTACACCTTC.

This chain links TRBV5-1 with TRBJ2-3; D not resolved. The CDR3 covers 13 residues. Trimming took off 6 bases at V and 3 bases at J, with 11 bases between the two ends. Germline-derived CDR1 and CDR2 are SGHRS and YFSETQ. CDR3 sequence (DNA): TGCGCCAGCAAGATCACGGTGACAGATACGCAGTATTTT. Amino acid sequence: CASKITVTDTQYF.

The chain employs TRBV27 and TRBJ2-3; TRBD2 agrees at 14 bases. V shed 10 bases, J shed 0 bases, and the junction held 3 bases outside the gene matches. In germline, CDR1 is MNHEY, CDR2 SMNVEV (reference sequence). The CDR3 totals 15 residues. Here the CDR3 DNA reads TGTGCCACCGGGACTAGCGGGAGAAGCACAGATACGCAGTATTTT. It translates to CATGTSGRSTDTQYF.

J is TRBJ1-2 and V is TRBV9, with 7 bases aligning to TRBD1. With 2 bases clipped from V and 0 bases from J, the junction kept 7 bases outside the gene matches. This CDR3 is 16 amino acids long. Germline V gives CDR1 SGDLS, CDR2 YYNGEE. The CDR3 DNA is TGTGCCAGCAGCGTGAACCGGGACAGAGCTAACTATGGCTACACCTTC. It translates to CASSVNRDRANYGYTF.

The chain couples TRBV6-6 to TRBJ2-5; D might be TRBD2 (6 bases). The germline V gene encodes CDR1 MNHNY and CDR2 SVGAGI (reference sequence). This CDR3 has 11 amino acids. Trimming shortened V by 6 bases and J by 14 bases, and 16 bases separated the two germline ends. CDR3 in DNA: TGTGCCAGCAGCTCACGGGACTTATGTTACTTC. It specifies CASSSRDLCYF.

The V and J genes are TRBV2 and TRBJ2-3, with a tentative D call TRBD1 (6 bases). V was cut by 5 bases and J by 4 bases, with 10 bases left in between. Per germline, CDR1 SNHLY and CDR2 FYNNEI. This CDR3 has 13 residues. The CDR3 sequence: CASSNGQPDTQYF. In DNA form, the CDR3 reads TGTGCCAGCAGTAACGGACAGCCAGATACGCAGTATTTT.

The chain uses TRBV10-1 and TRBJ2-3, with D possibly TRBD2 on 6 matching bases. The CDR3 has 15 amino acids. V lost 0 bases and J 4 bases, leaving 11 bases between the germline ends. Germline-derived CDR1 and CDR2 are WNHNN and SYGVQD (reference sequence). The DNA for the CDR3 is TGCGCCAGCAGTGAGTCAAACGGGGGTGCAGATACGCAGTATTTT. This encodes CASSESNGGADTQYF.